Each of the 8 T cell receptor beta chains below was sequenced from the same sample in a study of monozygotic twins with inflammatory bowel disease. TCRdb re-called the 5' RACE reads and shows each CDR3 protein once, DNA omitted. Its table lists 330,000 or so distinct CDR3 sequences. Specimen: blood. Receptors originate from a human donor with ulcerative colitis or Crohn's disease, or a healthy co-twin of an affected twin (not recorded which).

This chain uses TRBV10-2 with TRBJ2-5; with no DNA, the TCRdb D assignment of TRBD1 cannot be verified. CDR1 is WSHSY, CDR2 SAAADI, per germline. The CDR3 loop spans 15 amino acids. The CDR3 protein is CASSEPSGQKETQYF.

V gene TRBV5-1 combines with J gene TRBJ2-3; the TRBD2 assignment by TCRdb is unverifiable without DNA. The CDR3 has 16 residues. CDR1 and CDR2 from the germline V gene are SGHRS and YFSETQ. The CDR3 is CASSLLLAGPSDTQYF.

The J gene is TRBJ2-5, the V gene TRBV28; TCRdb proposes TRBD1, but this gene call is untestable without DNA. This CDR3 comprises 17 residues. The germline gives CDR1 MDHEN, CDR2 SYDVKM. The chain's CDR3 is CASSSDLPGRSKETQYF.

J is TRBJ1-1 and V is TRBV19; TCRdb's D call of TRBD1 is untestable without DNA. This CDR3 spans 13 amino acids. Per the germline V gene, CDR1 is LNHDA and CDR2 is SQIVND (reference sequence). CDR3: CASSIDRDTEAFF.

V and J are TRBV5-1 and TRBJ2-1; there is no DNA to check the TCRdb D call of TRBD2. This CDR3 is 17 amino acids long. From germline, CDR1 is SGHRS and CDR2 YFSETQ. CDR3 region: CASSLAVAGAPYNEQFF. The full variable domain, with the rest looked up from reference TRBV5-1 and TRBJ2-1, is KAGVTQTPRYLIKTRGQQVTLSCSPISGHRSVSWYQQTPGQGLQFLFEYFSETQRNKGNFPGRFSGRQFSNSRSEMNVSTLELGDSALYLCASSLAVAGAPYNEQFFGPGTRLTVL.

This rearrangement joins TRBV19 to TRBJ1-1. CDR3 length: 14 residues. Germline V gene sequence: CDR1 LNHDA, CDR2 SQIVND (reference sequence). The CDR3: CASFDRVRNTEAFF. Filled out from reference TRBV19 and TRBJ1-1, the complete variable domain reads DGGITQSPKYLFRKEGQNVTLSCEQNLNHDAMYWYRQDPGQGLRLIYYSQIVNDFQKGDIAEGYSVSREKKESFPLTVTSAQKNPTAFYLCASFDRVRNTEAFFGQGTRLTVV.

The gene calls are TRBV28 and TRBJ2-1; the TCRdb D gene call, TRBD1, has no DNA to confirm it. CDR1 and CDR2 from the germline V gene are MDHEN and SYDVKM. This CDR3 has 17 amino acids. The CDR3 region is CASPPGKVWSSYNEQFF.

The CDR3: CAIKGTASNQPQHF. The chain couples TRBV10-3 to TRBJ1-5. This CDR3 comprises 14 residues. Germline V lookup: CDR1 ENHRY, CDR2 SYGVKD.